Given below is one T cell receptor beta chain in context. The target antigen is unknown. CDR1 MNHEY and CDR2 SMNVEV come from the germline V gene (reference sequence). Trimming shortened V by 6 bases and J by 0 bases, and 12 bases separated the two germline ends. This CDR3 spans 15 amino acids. Only CD45RO-negative cells positively selected for CCR7 counted as naive CD8 cells, so terminally differentiated effector memory CD45RA+ cells were excluded. Recent acute infections and vaccinations were absent in the healthy HIV-negative adult donors. The repertoire was sequenced with immunoSEQ multiplex PCR; TCRdb's copy has only in-frame clones and lacks some. The repertoire holds about 2.1 million clones, with 93% as singletons. The sample originates from a study of shared clonotypes between healthy human individuals. Study-level findings and limits: Donors were few, which limited the genetic and exposure-history diversity represented. A reduction in generation probabilities was seen for non-shared clonotypes relative to those shared by all four donors.

This clonotype was obtained from a man in his late teens or twenties in good health. Some clones in this sample may be carry-over from other donors' samples. J is TRBJ1-5 and V is TRBV27; possible D gene TRBD1, 6 bases. Specimen: naive CD8+ T cells from PBMCs. The CDR3 region is CASRTGPYSNQPQHF. In DNA form, the CDR3 reads TGTGCCAGCAGAACAGGGCCTTATAGCAATCAGCCCCAGCATTTT.